This T cell receptor beta chain was recovered during a study of beta chain features in type 1 diabetes. Study at large: Researchers looked at roughly 110 million sorted cells across all samples. Study outcomes and limitations: Naive, central memory and Treg TCRB repertoires seemed to resemble each other more closely in patients than they did in healthy donors. Moderately but significantly shorter TCRB CDR3s were found in Type 1 diabetes patients in all four CD4+ subsets.

Every isolated RNA sample was fully reverse transcribed, so sequencing captured expressed TCRB transcripts. Clones were read by immunoSEQ multiplex PCR, and TCRdb kept only the in-frame ones, dropping some. The table lists fewer than 350,000 clones, approximately 16% of them singletons, with around 0.015% in the top ten. In the case of this clone: The antigen is unknown.

Heparinised blood was drawn once per donor, averaging around 120 mL. Using CD45RO/CCR7/CD25/CD127/CD95/CD27, CD4+ naive, central memory, regulatory and stem cell-like memory cells were sorted. This clonotype originated in a man between 18 and 35 years old with type 1 diabetes. Material: naive CD4+ T cells from blood.

CDR3 in amino acids: CASSPWEGETQYF. DNA for the CDR3: TGTGCCAGCTCACCATGGGAGGGTGAGACCCAGTACTTC. This rearrangement joins TRBV18 to TRBJ2-5; 7 nucleotides line up with TRBD2. The ends lost 2 bases at V and 5 bases at J; junction bases unmatched: 2. The germline V gene encodes CDR1 KGHSH and CDR2 LQKENI. The CDR3 consists of 13 residues.